The sequence of this T cell receptor (beta chain) was determined in a study of T cell responses to AZD1222 COVID-19 vaccine. Study-level background: Analysis merged second doses at about 4 or about 12 weeks.

On this clone itself: Its matching antigen is unknown.

CDR1 is SGHRS and CDR2 is YFSETQ in the germline V gene. The ends were cut back, 0 bases at V and 1 base at J, with 10 bases in the middle. This CDR3 has 15 residues. Here immunoSEQ multiplex PCR was the method, and the copy in TCRdb shows in-frame clones only, minus some. The table shows 120,000 or so clones, with approximately 85% occurring only once. Study results and limitations: Repertoire sampling happened only post peak T cell response. Donor demographics were predominantly white British with a female majority; clonal diversity may be underestimated.

The receptor was derived from an adult in good health. This sample comprised peripheral blood, obtained on day 0 of AZD1222 vaccination. The chain uses TRBV5-1 and TRBJ1-1, with TRBD1 as a possible D gene (6 bases). CDR3 sequence: CASSLVLGANTEAFF. CDR3 coding DNA: TGCGCCAGCAGCTTGGTGTTGGGGGCGAACACTGAAGCTTTCTTT.